This is a list of T cell receptor beta chains from one sample in a study of T-cell reconstitution after alpha-beta-depleted transplantation in children. MiXCR was run by TCRdb on the PCR reads, yielding one entry per CDR3 protein. The data contain some 240,000 distinct CDR3 sequences, about 12% of them singletons. The input for sequencing was PBMCs from the stem cell graft donor, taken from the stem cell graft. All receptors come from a human donor who donated a stem cell graft to a child with acute lymphoblastic leukemia. Each CDR3 is given with its conserved first and last residue. The D gene is left open where the match is weak. Size values are once, few and many counts, or a class for expanded clones, and some rows have none.

J gene: TRBJ1-4; V gene: TRBV7-2; clone size: many; D gene: -; CDR3 DNA: TGTGCCAGCAGCTTAGGGTCTTCAACTAATGAAAAACTGTTTTTT; CDR3 protein: CASSLGSSTNEKLFF
J gene: TRBJ1-1; V gene: TRBV30; clone size: many; D gene: -; CDR3 DNA: TGTGCCTGGCTGGGGACTTCGAGAGAAGCTTTCTTT; CDR3 protein: CAWLGTSREAFF
J gene: TRBJ2-2; V gene: TRBV4-3; clone size: many; D gene: TRBD1; CDR3 DNA: TGCGCCAGCAGCCACGGACAGGCGAACACCGGGGAGCTGTTTTTT; CDR3 protein: CASSHGQANTGELFF
J gene: TRBJ1-1; V gene: TRBV4-2; clone size: many; D gene: -; CDR3 DNA: TGTGCCAGCAGCCAAGGGGGCCTGAACACTGAAGCTTTCTTT; CDR3 protein: CASSQGGLNTEAFF
J gene: TRBJ2-2; V gene: TRBV24-1; clone size: many; D gene: TRBD1; CDR3 DNA: TGTGCCACCAGTGGAGGGGGGACAGGGATCACCGGGGAGCTGTTTTTT; CDR3 protein: CATSGGGTGITGELFF
J gene: TRBJ2-7; V gene: TRBV6-1; clone size: many; D gene: -; CDR3 DNA: TGTGCCAGCAGTGAAAGCAGAAACTACGAGCAGTACTTC; CDR3 protein: CASSESRNYEQYF
J gene: TRBJ2-4; V gene: TRBV28; clone size: many; D gene: -; CDR3 DNA: TGTGCCAGCAAGGTGGGCAGGGAAGTCGACATTCAGTACTTC; CDR3 protein: CASKVGREVDIQYF
J gene: TRBJ1-2; V gene: TRBV6-5; clone size: many; D gene: -; CDR3 DNA: TGTGCCAGCAGTCTTCCGGGACCCAGCTATGGCTACACCTTC; CDR3 protein: CASSLPGPSYGYTF
J gene: TRBJ2-1; V gene: TRBV4-3; clone size: many; D gene: -; CDR3 DNA: TGCGCCAGCAGTCCCTTCCCACACGAGGTCAATGAGCAGTTCTTC; CDR3 protein: CASSPFPHEVNEQFF
J gene: TRBJ2-7; V gene: TRBV28; clone size: many; D gene: -; CDR3 DNA: TGTGCCAGCACCGCCCCCGGGAGTTACGAGCAGTACTTC; CDR3 protein: CASTAPGSYEQYF
J gene: TRBJ1-1; V gene: TRBV18; clone size: -; D gene: TRBD1; CDR3 DNA: TGTGCCAGCTCCGAAGCTTGGACAGGGGCGAACACTGAAGCTTTCTTT; CDR3 protein: CASSEAWTGANTEAFF
J gene: TRBJ2-1; V gene: TRBV28; clone size: many; D gene: TRBD1; CDR3 DNA: TGTGCCAGCACTCCGCCCGGGACAGGCTCCTACAATGAGCAGTTCTTC; CDR3 protein: CASTPPGTGSYNEQFF
J gene: TRBJ2-1; V gene: TRBV24-1; clone size: many; D gene: TRBD2; CDR3 DNA: TGTGCCACCAGTGATTCCCCCGGGACTACCTCCTACAATGAGCAGTTCTTC; CDR3 protein: CATSDSPGTTSYNEQFF
J gene: TRBJ2-1; V gene: TRBV7-9; clone size: many; D gene: TRBD2; CDR3 DNA: TGTTCCCTTGTTGGGACTAGCGGGGGGGCAAATGAGCAGTTCTTC; CDR3 protein: CSLVGTSGGANEQFF
J gene: TRBJ2-1; V gene: TRBV4-1; clone size: -; D gene: -; CDR3 DNA: TGCGCCAGCAGCCATGGTGCAGGGCTCTCCTACAATGAGCAGTTCTTC; CDR3 protein: CASSHGAGLSYNEQFF
J gene: TRBJ1-4; V gene: TRBV12-3/TRBV12-4; clone size: many; D gene: -; CDR3 DNA: TGTGCCAGCACCCCCAGGGCCGATGAAAAACTGTTTTTT; CDR3 protein: CASTPRADEKLFF
J gene: TRBJ2-7; V gene: TRBV20-1; clone size: many; D gene: TRBD1; CDR3 DNA: TGCAGTGCTAGATCCGGCGGGACAGGGGGCCACGAGCAGTACTTC; CDR3 protein: CSARSGGTGGHEQYF
J gene: TRBJ2-7; V gene: TRBV5-5; clone size: few; D gene: -; CDR3 DNA: TGTGCCAGCAGCCGCGACTTCGGCTACGAGCAGTACTTC; CDR3 protein: CASSRDFGYEQYF
J gene: TRBJ1-1; V gene: TRBV27; clone size: many; D gene: -; CDR3 DNA: TGTGCCAGCAGTCCCGGGCCCCCCGGCGGCACTGAAGCTTTCTTT; CDR3 protein: CASSPGPPGGTEAFF
J gene: TRBJ2-1; V gene: TRBV5-1; clone size: many; D gene: -; CDR3 DNA: TGCGCCAGCAGGCAGGGTTTCGACAATGAGCAGTTCTTC; CDR3 protein: CASRQGFDNEQFF
J gene: TRBJ1-3; V gene: TRBV29-1; clone size: many; D gene: -; CDR3 DNA: TGCAGCGTTGAAGATTTGGTTGGAAACACCATATATTTT; CDR3 protein: CSVEDLVGNTIYF
J gene: TRBJ1-5; V gene: TRBV5-5; clone size: many; D gene: -; CDR3 DNA: TGTGCCAGCAGCATCAGTCGTGGGCTCAATCAGCCCCAGCATTTT; CDR3 protein: CASSISRGLNQPQHF
J gene: TRBJ2-3; V gene: TRBV21-1; clone size: -; D gene: -; CDR3 DNA: TGTGCCAGCAGCCAAGTACAGACCACAGATACGCAGTATTTT; CDR3 protein: CASSQVQTTDTQYF
J gene: TRBJ2-3; V gene: TRBV20-1; clone size: many; D gene: -; CDR3 DNA: TGCAGTGCTAGAGAGATCGGCGGTAGCACAGATACGCAGTATTTT; CDR3 protein: CSAREIGGSTDTQYF
J gene: TRBJ2-5; V gene: TRBV12-5; clone size: many; D gene: TRBD2; CDR3 DNA: TGTGCTAGTGGCCCAGGGACTAGCGGGGGGCCTGGAGAGACCCAGTACTTC; CDR3 protein: CASGPGTSGGPGETQYF
J gene: TRBJ1-5; V gene: TRBV6-2/TRBV6-3; clone size: many; D gene: -; CDR3 DNA: TGTGCCAGCAGTTACTCGTTGAAGAGGACAGACAATCAGCCCCAGCATTTT; CDR3 protein: CASSYSLKRTDNQPQHF
J gene: TRBJ1-5; V gene: TRBV5-1; clone size: many; D gene: -; CDR3 DNA: TGCGCCAGCAGCTTGGGTGGGGTAGGACAGCCCCAGCATTTT; CDR3 protein: CASSLGGVGQPQHF
J gene: TRBJ1-5; V gene: TRBV7-2; clone size: many; D gene: -; CDR3 DNA: TGTGCCAGCAGCTTAGGACACTTCAATCAGCCCCAGCATTTT; CDR3 protein: CASSLGHFNQPQHF
J gene: TRBJ1-3; V gene: TRBV18; clone size: many; D gene: -; CDR3 DNA: TGTGCCAGCTCACCAAGTCCAGGCGGCTCTGGAAACACCATATATTTT; CDR3 protein: CASSPSPGGSGNTIYF
J gene: TRBJ2-2; V gene: TRBV5-1; clone size: many; D gene: -; CDR3 DNA: TGCGCCAGCAGCTTGGAACGGGGCCGGGGGACCGGGGAGCTGTTTTTT; CDR3 protein: CASSLERGRGTGELFF
J gene: TRBJ1-5; V gene: TRBV7-9; clone size: many; D gene: -; CDR3 DNA: TGTGCCAGCAGCTTACAGGGTTGGGAGCCCCAGCATTTT; CDR3 protein: CASSLQGWEPQHF
J gene: TRBJ2-3; V gene: TRBV7-2; clone size: many; D gene: TRBD2; CDR3 DNA: TGTGCCAGCAGCTTAGACGGACTAGCAAGAGATACGCAGTATTTT; CDR3 protein: CASSLDGLARDTQYF
J gene: TRBJ2-7; V gene: TRBV12-3/TRBV12-4; clone size: -; D gene: -; CDR3 DNA: TGTGCCAGCAGATATGACAGCGCGTACGAGCAGTACTTC; CDR3 protein: CASRYDSAYEQYF
J gene: TRBJ2-1; V gene: TRBV25-1; clone size: many; D gene: TRBD1; CDR3 DNA: TGTGCCAGCCAGGGGGTTGAGCAGTTCTTC; CDR3 protein: CASQGVEQFF
J gene: TRBJ2-2; V gene: TRBV12-3/TRBV12-4; clone size: many; D gene: TRBD2; CDR3 DNA: TGTGCCAGCAGTCGACGACTAGCGGAAAACACCGGGGAGCTGTTTTTT; CDR3 protein: CASSRRLAENTGELFF
J gene: TRBJ1-6; V gene: TRBV10-3; clone size: many; D gene: TRBD1; CDR3 DNA: TGTGCCATCAGACCGGGACAGTATAATTCACCCCTCCACTTT; CDR3 protein: CAIRPGQYNSPLHF
J gene: TRBJ2-5; V gene: TRBV7-8; clone size: many; D gene: -; CDR3 DNA: TGTGCCAGCAGCTATTCTCCACCTAGGGGAGAGACCCAGTACTTC; CDR3 protein: CASSYSPPRGETQYF
J gene: TRBJ1-5; V gene: TRBV20-1; clone size: few; D gene: -; CDR3 DNA: TGCAGTGCTAGAGCTGAGACAGGAACCCAGCATTTT; CDR3 protein: CSARAETGTQHF
J gene: TRBJ2-7; V gene: TRBV28; clone size: many; D gene: -; CDR3 DNA: TGTGCCTGCGGTGGGACCTACGAGCAGTACTTC; CDR3 protein: CACGGTYEQYF
J gene: TRBJ2-2; V gene: TRBV10-3; clone size: many; D gene: -; CDR3 DNA: TGTGCCATCAGTGAGTGGGCCCCCGACACCGGGGAGCTGTTTTTT; CDR3 protein: CAISEWAPDTGELFF
J gene: TRBJ2-3; V gene: TRBV29-1; clone size: many; D gene: -; CDR3 DNA: TGCAGCGTCTTGGGGGTAGCAACAGATACGCAGTATTTT; CDR3 protein: CSVLGVATDTQYF
J gene: TRBJ2-3; V gene: TRBV28; clone size: many; D gene: -; CDR3 DNA: TGTGCCAGCAGTTTATGGGGTAGTAACGCAGATACGCAGTATTTT; CDR3 protein: CASSLWGSNADTQYF